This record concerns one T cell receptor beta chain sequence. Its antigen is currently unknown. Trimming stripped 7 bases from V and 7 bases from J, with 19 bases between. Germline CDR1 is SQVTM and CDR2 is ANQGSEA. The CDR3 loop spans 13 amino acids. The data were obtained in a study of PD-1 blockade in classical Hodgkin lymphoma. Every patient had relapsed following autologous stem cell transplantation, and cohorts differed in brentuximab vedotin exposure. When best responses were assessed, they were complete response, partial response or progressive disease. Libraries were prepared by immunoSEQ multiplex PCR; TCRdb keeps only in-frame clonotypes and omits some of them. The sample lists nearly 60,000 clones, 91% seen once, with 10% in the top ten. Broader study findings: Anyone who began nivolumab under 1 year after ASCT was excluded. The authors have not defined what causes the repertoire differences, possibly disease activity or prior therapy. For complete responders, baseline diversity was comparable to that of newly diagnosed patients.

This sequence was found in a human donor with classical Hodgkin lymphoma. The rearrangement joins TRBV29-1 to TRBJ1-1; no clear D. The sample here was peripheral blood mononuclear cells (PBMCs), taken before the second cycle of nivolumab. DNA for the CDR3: TGCAGCGCGTTCCAGGCGAGTATCGGTGAAGCTTTCTTT. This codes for CSAFQASIGEAFF.